The 17 T cell receptor beta chains listed next were all sequenced from one sample in a study of cytomegalovirus exposure and HLA in healthy donors. Primers for the PCR totalled 60 Vbeta and 13 Jbeta. The data were produced by immunoSEQ multiplex PCR, yet TCRdb's version contains in-frame clones alone and is incomplete. The table lists about 160,000 clones, around four fifths of them singletons. Sequencing was performed on PBMCs. The receptors were sampled from a man younger than 40 in good health and CMV-seronegative.

The gene calls are TRBV30 and TRBJ1-4, with D tentatively TRBD1 (5 bases). Germline loops: CDR1 GTSNPN, CDR2 SVGIG (reference sequence). This CDR3 contains 15 residues. V was cut by 2 bases and J by 2 bases, with 12 bases left in between. The CDR3 DNA reads TGTGCCTGGAGTCCCGGGGCGGGGACTAATGAAAAACTGTTTTTT. Translation: CAWSPGAGTNEKLFF.

V is TRBV27 and J is TRBJ2-5; unclear D gene. CDR1 and CDR2 from the germline V gene are MNHEY and SMNVEV (reference sequence). CDR3 length equals 14 residues. V lost 3 bases, J lost 5 bases, and 13 bases lay in between. CDR3 bases: TGTGCCAGCAGTTTTGTACCGCGCGGCGAGACCCAGTACTTC. Its translation: CASSFVPRGETQYF.

The rearrangement uses TRBV5-4 and TRBJ2-5, with 7 bases aligning to TRBD1. Germline V gene lookup returns CDR1 SGHNT and CDR2 YYREEE (reference sequence). There are 14 residues in the CDR3. After removal of 5 bases from V and 2 bases from J, the junction contained 6 bases not matched to a gene. Here the CDR3 reads CASSRRQGQETQYF. DNA for the CDR3: TGTGCCAGCAGTCGTAGACAGGGTCAAGAGACCCAGTACTTC.

This chain connects TRBV28 to TRBJ2-7, with D possibly being TRBD2 (6 bases). There are 13 residues in the CDR3. The V end was cut by 3 bases, the J end by 2 bases, with 8 bases between. Germline CDR1 is MDHEN and CDR2 is SYDVKM. The DNA for the CDR3 is TGTGCCAGCAGTTTGGGACTTCCCTACGAGCAGTACTTC. The encoded protein is CASSLGLPYEQYF.

V is TRBV27 and J is TRBJ2-3, with D possibly TRBD1 on 5 matching bases. The V gene lost 6 bases and the J gene lost 0 bases, with 19 bases spanning the gap. The CDR3 spans 17 residues. Germline V lookup: CDR1 MNHEY, CDR2 SMNVEV (reference sequence). The CDR3 loop reads CASSISTGHISTDTQYF. CDR3 bases: TGTGCCAGCAGCATCTCAACTGGACATATCAGCACAGATACGCAGTATTTT.

This clone was recorded only once. This chain joins TRBV6-1 and TRBJ2-2; D not resolved. CDR3 length: 13 amino acids. Between the trimmed V and J ends, which lost 7 bases and 2 bases, there was a span of 8 bases. Germline values: CDR1 MNHNS, CDR2 SASEGT. CDR3 region: CASMGSNTGELFF. CDR3 DNA sequence: TGTGCCAGCATGGGCTCAAACACCGGGGAGCTGTTTTTT.

The chain is built from TRBV4-3 and TRBJ1-5; TRBD1 matches 7 bases. The CDR3 contains 15 residues. Germline V gives CDR1 LGHNA, CDR2 YSLEER. V lost 3 bases and J lost 6; bases outside the gene matches: 8. This CDR3 is CASSQNRGLSQPQHF. Written as DNA, the CDR3 is TGCGCCAGCAGCCAGAACAGGGGCCTTAGTCAGCCCCAGCATTTT.

The sample holds a few counts of this clone. The chain is built from TRBV7-8 and TRBJ2-7; TRBD2 might be the D (5 bases). V shed 5 bases and J shed 0 bases, with 17 bases lying between them. The CDR3 sequence is 16 residues long. Germline CDR1 is SGHVS and CDR2 is FQNEAQ. CDR3 region: CASSQSLRGSSYEQYF. CDR3 bases: TGTGCCAGCAGCCAAAGCCTACGAGGGAGCTCCTACGAGCAGTACTTC.

V usage is TRBV4-3 and J usage is TRBJ1-2, with a possible D match to TRBD1 (6 bases). This CDR3 comprises 15 residues. CDR1 LGHNA and CDR2 YSLEER come from the germline V gene. V lost 1 base and J lost 6, with 15 bases in between. In nucleotides, the CDR3 is TGCGCCAGCAGCCAAGTACAACAGGGAAACGATGGCTACACCTTC. Translation gives CASSQVQQGNDGYTF.

This chain links TRBV7-2 with TRBJ1-1, with no clear D. V was clipped by 1 base and J by 10 bases, with 10 bases between them. Germline-derived CDR1 and CDR2 are SGHTA and FQGNSA. The CDR3 consists of 12 residues. The CDR3: CASSLDGRGAFF. CDR3 bases: TGTGCCAGCAGCTTAGACGGGCGGGGAGCTTTCTTT.

This clone was seen only a few times. The chain combines TRBV28 with TRBJ1-6; 7 bases agree with TRBD1. Germline assignment: CDR1 MDHEN and CDR2 SYDVKM. CDR3 size: 13 residues. The ends lost 5 bases at V and 7 bases at J; junction bases unmatched: 2. The CDR3 spells CASSRQGNSPLHF. In DNA form, the CDR3 reads TGTGCCAGCAGTCGACAGGGAAATTCACCCCTCCACTTT.

The chain recombines TRBV14 with TRBJ2-3; 15 bases fit TRBD2. Germline lookup yields CDR1 SGHDN and CDR2 FVKESK. The CDR3 covers 19 residues. V was clipped by 1 base and J by 3 bases; unmatched bases: 8. This CDR3 reads CASSQVPGLAGGGTDTQYF. CDR3 nucleotides: TGTGCCAGCAGCCAAGTCCCGGGACTAGCGGGAGGTGGAACAGATACGCAGTATTTT.

The V call is TRBV6-5, the J call TRBJ2-7; 12 bases line up with TRBD2. V shed 7 bases, J shed 4 bases, and the junction held 2 bases outside the gene matches. The CDR3 totals 13 residues. Germline V gene lookup returns CDR1 MNHEY and CDR2 SVGAGI. The CDR3 DNA is TGTGCCAGCACCGGACTAGCGGGGTACGAGCAGTACTTC. This gives the protein CASTGLAGYEQYF.

The table lists this clone with a few counts. J is TRBJ2-2 and V is TRBV25-1; 9 bases align to TRBD1. The V segment lost 4 bases and the J segment 3 bases; nucleotides outside the gene matches: 3. This CDR3 has 15 residues. Germline V gene data show CDR1 as MGHDK and CDR2 as SYGVNS. The CDR3 is CASSAGQGDTGELFF. DNA for the CDR3: TGTGCCAGCAGTGCGGGACAGGGCGACACCGGGGAGCTGTTTTTT.

The chain carries TRBV4-1 and TRBJ2-3; a possible D gene is TRBD2 (6 bases). Germline V gene lookup returns CDR1 MGHRA and CDR2 YSYEKL. The length of the CDR3 is 14 residues. Trimming stripped 0 bases from V and 4 bases from J, with 8 bases between. CDR3 sequence: CASSQDSGADTQYF. The CDR3 DNA reads TGCGCCAGCAGCCAAGATTCGGGGGCAGATACGCAGTATTTT.

This chain joins TRBV28 and TRBJ1-5; D is ambiguous. V gave up 6 bases and J gave up 4 bases, with 13 bases separating them. The CDR3 sequence is 14 residues long. Germline V lookup: CDR1 MDHEN, CDR2 SYDVKM. The chain's CDR3 is CASSPLAANQPQHF. DNA for the CDR3: TGTGCCAGCAGCCCGCTGGCGGCGAATCAGCCCCAGCATTTT. Variable domain in full (rest from reference TRBV28 and TRBJ1-5): DVKVTQSSRYLVKRTGEKVFLECVQDMDHENMFWYRQDPGLGLRLIYFSYDVKMKEKGDIPEGYSVSREKKERFSLILESASTNQTSMYLCASSPLAANQPQHFGDGTRLSIL.

The chain is built from TRBV7-2 and TRBJ2-5; 10 bases map to TRBD2. The CDR3 runs to 16 residues. V trimming: 2 bases; J trimming: 5 bases; junction bases outside the gene matches: 8. The germline V gene encodes CDR1 SGHTA and CDR2 FQGNSA. The CDR3 DNA reads as TGTGCCAGCAGCTTAAGGATAGCGGGAGGTCGGGAGACCCAGTACTTC. This codes for CASSLRIAGGRETQYF.